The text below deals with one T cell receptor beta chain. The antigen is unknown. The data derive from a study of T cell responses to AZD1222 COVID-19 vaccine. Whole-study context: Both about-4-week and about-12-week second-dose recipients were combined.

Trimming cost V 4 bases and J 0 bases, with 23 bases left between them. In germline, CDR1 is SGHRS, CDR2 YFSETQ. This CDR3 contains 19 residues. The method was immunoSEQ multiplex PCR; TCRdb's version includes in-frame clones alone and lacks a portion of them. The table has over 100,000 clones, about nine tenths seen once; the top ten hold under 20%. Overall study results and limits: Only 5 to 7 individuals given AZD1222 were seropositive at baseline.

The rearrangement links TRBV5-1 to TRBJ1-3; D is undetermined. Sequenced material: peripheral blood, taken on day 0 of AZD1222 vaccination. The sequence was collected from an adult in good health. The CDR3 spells CASSIPRGDGPFSGNTIYF. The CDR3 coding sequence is TGCGCCAGCAGCATACCGCGGGGAGACGGGCCTTTCTCTGGAAACACCATATATTTT.